The 30 T cell receptor beta chains listed next were all sequenced from one sample in a study of blood T cell repertoires in COVID-19. Data came from immunoSEQ multiplex PCR; TCRdb stores just in-frame clones and leaves some out. The table lists about 240,000 clones, roughly 86% of them singletons. The sequencing input was PBMCs or T cells enriched from blood (not recorded which). These receptors originate from a woman between 40 and 50 years old with acute COVID-19.

The rearrangement uses TRBV19 and TRBJ1-1; 8 nucleotides agree with TRBD1. Germline assignment: CDR1 LNHDA and CDR2 SQIVND (reference sequence). The CDR3 length is 13 residues. The junction had 4 bases not matched to a gene; V was cut back by 5 bases and J by 5 bases. The CDR3 region is CASSGDRRTEAFF. The CDR3 coding sequence is TGTGCCAGTAGTGGGGACAGGAGGACTGAAGCTTTCTTT.

The rearrangement links TRBV4-1 to TRBJ1-4, with no clear D. CDR1 is MGHRA and CDR2 is YSYEKL in the germline V gene. The CDR3 has 16 amino acids. V was pared by 0 bases and J by 8 bases, with 16 bases between. The CDR3 here is CASSQDPERSGEKLFF. CDR3 DNA sequence: TGCGCCAGCAGCCAAGATCCGGAACGGAGTGGAGAAAAACTGTTTTTT.

The genes are TRBV19 and TRBJ2-7; 11 positions match TRBD2. Germline values: CDR1 LNHDA, CDR2 SQIVND (reference sequence). This CDR3 region has 15 residues. V shed 4 bases, J shed 6 bases, and the junction held 8 bases outside the gene matches. The CDR3 DNA reads TGTGCCAGTAGTAGCCCAACTAGCGGGAGCCGCGAGCAGTACTTC. It is translated as CASSSPTSGSREQYF.

The CDR3 protein is CASSLAGDNEQFF. In DNA, the CDR3 is TGTGCCAGCAGTTTGGCGGGCGACAATGAGCAGTTCTTC. This chain joins TRBV28 and TRBJ2-1, with a tentative D call TRBD2 (5 bases). The CDR3 sequence is 13 residues long. The germline V gene encodes CDR1 MDHEN and CDR2 SYDVKM. V dropped 3 bases and J dropped 5 bases, with 8 bases sitting between them.

V usage is TRBV12-3 or TRBV12-4 and J usage is TRBJ1-1; 9 bases are a match to TRBD1. The CDR3 runs to 13 residues. Trimming took 8 bases from V and 0 from J; bases not matched to a gene: 1. CDR3 residues: CASGQGLNTEAFF. The CDR3 nucleotides are TGTGCCAGCGGACAGGGGCTGAACACTGAAGCTTTCTTT.

This clone is a singleton in its sample. The chain recombines TRBV19 with TRBJ1-1; possible D gene TRBD1, 6 bases. The CDR3 runs 13 residues. Germline V CDR1 and CDR2: LNHDA, SQIVND (reference sequence). Trimming took off 6 bases at V and 3 bases at J, with 11 bases between the two ends. CDR3 in amino acids: CASRPQGDTEAFF. DNA for the CDR3: TGTGCCAGTAGGCCACAGGGAGACACTGAAGCTTTCTTT. The whole variable domain, filled in from reference TRBV19 and TRBJ1-1, reads DGGITQSPKYLFRKEGQNVTLSCEQNLNHDAMYWYRQDPGQGLRLIYYSQIVNDFQKGDIAEGYSVSREKKESFPLTVTSAQKNPTAFYLCASRPQGDTEAFFGQGTRLTVV.

The V call is TRBV7-9, the J call TRBJ1-2; tentative D call: TRBD1 (5 bases). V dropped 7 bases and J dropped 7 bases, with 16 bases sitting between them. The CDR3 consists of 13 residues. The V gene's germline CDR1 is SEHNR and CDR2 FQNEAQ (reference sequence). The chain's CDR3 is CASIRGDLLGYTF. The DNA of the CDR3 is TGTGCCAGCATTAGGGGTGACCTCCTTGGCTACACCTTC.

CDR3 coding DNA: TGTGCCATCAGTGAAAGGACAGGGGACCTCTATGGCTACACCTTC. Its protein is CAISERTGDLYGYTF. The rearrangement uses TRBV10-3 and TRBJ1-2; 9 bases line up with TRBD1. Germline V gene sequence: CDR1 ENHRY, CDR2 SYGVKD. This CDR3 region has 15 residues. The V segment lost 3 bases and the J segment 4 bases; nucleotides outside the gene matches: 6.

The chain has TRBV19 and TRBJ2-2, with 9 bases identical to TRBD2. V shed 7 bases, J shed 6 bases, and the junction held 9 bases outside the gene matches. The length of the CDR3 is 15 residues. The V gene's germline CDR1 is LNHDA and CDR2 SQIVND (reference sequence). The chain's CDR3 is CASMVSGSGAGELFF. The CDR3 nucleotides are TGTGCCAGTATGGTTAGCGGGAGCGGGGCCGGGGAGCTGTTTTTT. Variable domain in full (rest from reference TRBV19 and TRBJ2-2): DGGITQSPKYLFRKEGQNVTLSCEQNLNHDAMYWYRQDPGQGLRLIYYSQIVNDFQKGDIAEGYSVSREKKESFPLTVTSAQKNPTAFYLCASMVSGSGAGELFFGEGSRLTVL.

The chain uses TRBV7-9 and TRBJ2-7; the match to TRBD2 covers 9 bases. V gave up 2 bases and J gave up 2 bases; unmatched junction bases: 13. Germline V gene data show CDR1 as SEHNR and CDR2 as FQNEAQ (reference sequence). CDR3 size: 18 residues. CDR3 nucleotide sequence: TGTGCCAGCAGCTTAAGGTCTACTAGCGGGCAACTGGCCTACGAGCAGTACTTC. It encodes CASSLRSTSGQLAYEQYF.

This clone was observed once. The chain has TRBV3-1 (or the pseudogene TRBV3-2) and TRBJ2-3; D ambiguous. The V gene lost 5 bases and the J gene lost 2 bases, with 14 bases spanning the gap. Germline V gives CDR1 LGHDT, CDR2 YNNKEL (reference sequence). CDR3 size: 15 residues. CDR3 sequence: CASSKTGSSTDTQYF. CDR3 coding DNA: TGTGCCAGCAGCAAAACCGGGTCCTCCACAGATACGCAGTATTTT.

This clone was recorded once. The rearrangement links TRBV2 to TRBJ1-1; weak D call: TRBD1 (6 bases). Germline loops: CDR1 SNHLY, CDR2 FYNNEI. The CDR3 runs 15 residues. The V and J ends lost 0 bases and 12 bases respectively, with 20 bases between them. The DNA for the CDR3 is TGTGCCAGCAGTGAAGCCCCATCTATACAGGGCCCCCCTTTCTTT. Translating gives CASSEAPSIQGPPFF. Variable domain in full (rest from reference TRBV2 and TRBJ1-1): EPEVTQTPSHQVTQMGQEVILRCVPISNHLYFYWYRQILGQKVEFLVSFYNNEISEKSEIFDDQFSVERPDGSNFTLKIRSTKLEDSAMYFCASSEAPSIQGPPFFGQGTRLTVV.

The J gene is TRBJ1-2, the V gene TRBV19; the match to TRBD1 covers 7 bases. V lost 5 bases, J lost 7 bases, and 1 base stayed unmatched. The CDR3 runs 11 residues. The germline CDR1 and CDR2 sequences are LNHDA and SQIVND (reference sequence). The CDR3 DNA reads TGTGCCAGTAGTCCAGGGGGTGGCTACACCTTC. Encoded protein: CASSPGGGYTF.

This clone was detected only a few times. Other DNA sequences in the same sample also yield this CDR3. The V gene is TRBV6-4, the J gene TRBJ2-1; TRBD2 aligns across 9 bases. Trimming at V came to 2 bases and at J to 7 bases, leaving 6 bases not matched to a gene. The CDR3 covers 15 residues. CDR1 is MRHNA and CDR2 is SNTAGT in the germline V gene. This CDR3 reads CASSDRAGGGNEQFF. The CDR3 coding sequence is TGTGCCAGCAGTGACCGGGCGGGAGGGGGTAATGAGCAGTTCTTC.

The chain is built from TRBV3-1 (or the pseudogene TRBV3-2) and TRBJ1-1, with 8 positions matching TRBD1. CDR1 LGHDT and CDR2 YNNKEL come from the germline V gene (reference sequence). V was clipped by 4 bases and J by 7 bases; unmatched bases: 2. The CDR3 is 12 residues long. Here the CDR3 reads CASSPGQVEAFF. CDR3 coding DNA: TGTGCCAGCAGCCCGGGACAGGTTGAAGCTTTCTTT.

This clone occurred once. CDR3 sequence (DNA): TGTGCCACCAGTGACCCCGCCACAGGGGCGGAGGAGCAGTACTTC. The encoded protein is CATSDPATGAEEQYF. The chain joins TRBV24-1 to TRBJ2-7; 7 bases line up with TRBD1. This CDR3 region has 15 residues. Trimming took 4 bases from V and 7 from J; bases not matched to a gene: 12. Germline CDR1 is KGHDR and CDR2 is SFDVKD.

The chain recombines TRBV30 with TRBJ2-5; no firm D call. The CDR3 is 11 residues long. Deletions cut 1 base from V and 9 bases from J, with 9 bases between. Germline-derived CDR1 and CDR2 are GTSNPN and SVGIG (reference sequence). CDR3 sequence: CAWSALEAQYF. The DNA of the CDR3 is TGTGCCTGGAGTGCTCTTGAGGCCCAGTACTTC.

The rearrangement joins TRBV11-3 to TRBJ1-2; D ambiguous. This CDR3 region has 12 residues. V shed 2 bases and J shed 8 bases, with 9 bases lying between them. Germline CDR1 SGHNT, CDR2 YENEEA. The CDR3 nucleotides are TGTGCCAGCAGCTTACGGGGTGGCGGCTACACCTTC. Protein product: CASSLRGGGYTF.

The chain links TRBV28 to TRBJ2-7; possible D gene TRBD2, 6 bases. V was pared by 6 bases and J by 1 base, with 16 bases between. The germline V gene encodes CDR1 MDHEN and CDR2 SYDVKM. The CDR3 is 15 residues long. The CDR3 DNA is TGTGCCAGCAGCCGAACGACTAGTGTGTCCTACGAGCAGTACTTC. Residues: CASSRTTSVSYEQYF.

V usage is TRBV6-1 and J usage is TRBJ1-2, with D possibly being TRBD1 (6 bases). V lost 1 base and J lost 7, with 16 bases in between. The CDR3 spans 15 residues. Germline-derived CDR1 and CDR2 are MNHNS and SASEGT. The CDR3 spells CASSEDDSTGFGYTF. The CDR3, as DNA: TGTGCCAGCAGTGAAGATGATAGCACAGGGTTTGGCTACACCTTC.

The chain links TRBV6-1 to TRBJ1-2; 7 positions agree with TRBD1. The CDR3 loop spans 17 amino acids. V shed 0 bases, J shed 2 bases, and the junction held 9 bases outside the gene matches. CDR1 is MNHNS, CDR2 SASEGT, per germline. CDR3 nucleotide sequence: TGTGCCAGCAGTGAAGCGGTTACTTACAGGGGAAACTATGGCTACACCTTC. Translated: CASSEAVTYRGNYGYTF.

The chain links TRBV24-1 to TRBJ2-3, with TRBD2 identical over 16 bases. CDR3 size: 16 residues. Germline V gene data show CDR1 as KGHDR and CDR2 as SFDVKD. Losses at the gene ends were 9 bases for V and 4 bases for J; bases not matched to a gene: 6. The DNA of the CDR3 is TGTGCCACCTTGGGACTAGCGGGAGGGCCCCCAGATACGCAGTATTTT. It specifies CATLGLAGGPPDTQYF.

The rearrangement joins TRBV24-1 to TRBJ1-5, with unresolved D. The V and J ends lost 9 bases and 3 bases respectively, with 14 bases between them. The CDR3 totals 14 residues. Germline V gene sequence: CDR1 KGHDR, CDR2 SFDVKD. CDR3 sequence reads: CATGEGPSNQPQHF. Written as DNA, the CDR3 is TGTGCCACCGGGGAGGGCCCCTCCAATCAGCCCCAGCATTTT.

The chain combines TRBV21-1 with TRBJ2-1; the D call in the table, TRBD2, was not verified against the DNA. TRBV21-1 is shown as a pseudogene. CDR3 length equals 14 residues. The CDR3 coding sequence is TGTGCCAGCATTAAGTTGATAGCGGGCCTTGAGCAGTTCTTC. It translates to CASIKLIAGLEQFF.

This chain connects TRBV6-1 to TRBJ1-4; D is possibly TRBD1 (5 bases). This CDR3 comprises 18 residues. Trimming removed 2 bases at V and 1 base at J, with 17 bases between. Germline V gives CDR1 MNHNS, CDR2 SASEGT. CDR3 in DNA: TGTGCCAGCAGTGAATCGTTTCAGGGTATGAGAACTAATGAAAAACTGTTTTTT. This translates into CASSESFQGMRTNEKLFF.

This clone was found once. The chain couples TRBV5-1 to TRBJ2-3; TRBD1 agrees at 7 bases. The trim removed 1 base at V and 6 bases at J, leaving 8 bases unmatched. The CDR3 contains 15 residues. Germline values: CDR1 SGHRS, CDR2 YFSETQ. The CDR3 loop reads CASSLLQGEGDTQYF. Here the CDR3 DNA reads TGCGCCAGCAGCTTGCTGCAGGGGGAAGGGGATACGCAGTATTTT.

The chain recombines TRBV3-1 (or the pseudogene TRBV3-2) with TRBJ2-3, with 8 bases that match TRBD2. The CDR3 spans 17 residues. Germline-derived CDR1 and CDR2 are LGHDT and YNNKEL (reference sequence). V shed 0 bases and J 1 base; nucleotides not matched to a gene: 6. For the CDR3, the DNA is TGTGCCAGCAGCCAAGATCTAGCGGGTTACGGCACAGATACGCAGTATTTT. This encodes CASSQDLAGYGTDTQYF.

The chain recombines TRBV2 with TRBJ2-7, with 14 bases fitting TRBD2. The CDR3 consists of 13 residues. Germline trimming cut 8 bases from V and 3 bases from J; bases unmatched to any gene: 0. CDR1 and CDR2 (germline): SNHLY, FYNNEI. The CDR3, as DNA: TGTGCCAGCGGGACTAGCGGGAGCTACGAGCAGTACTTC. Residues: CASGTSGSYEQYF.

The gene calls are TRBV25-1 and TRBJ2-3; D is unresolved. Trimming removed 5 bases at V and 7 bases at J, with 10 bases between. The germline CDR1 and CDR2 sequences are MGHDK and SYGVNS. The CDR3 length is 12 residues. The CDR3 DNA follows: TGTGCCAGCAGTTCATTAGCCAATACGCAGTATTTT. Protein product: CASSSLANTQYF.

The J gene is TRBJ2-1, the V gene TRBV2; possible D gene TRBD1, 6 bases. The CDR3 runs to 12 residues. The V gene's germline CDR1 is SNHLY and CDR2 FYNNEI. Trimming removed 10 bases at V and 3 bases at J, with 10 bases between. DNA for the CDR3: TGTGCCAACGGACAGTTCTACAATGAGCAGTTCTTC. Amino acid sequence: CANGQFYNEQFF.